This TCR beta chain appears in the sequencing data of a study of T-cell reconstitution after alpha-beta-depleted transplantation in children. Unique molecular identifiers were incorporated when the TCRbeta library was constructed. Via MiXCR, TCRdb re-called the PCR reads, giving one row per CDR3 protein. This sample carries around 600,000 distinct CDR3 sequences, around 17% of them seen once, and the ten largest clones take about 1.1%. CDR1 DFQATT and CDR2 SNEGSKA come from the germline V gene (reference sequence). This CDR3 has 14 amino acids. The V and J ends lost 6 bases and 4 bases, in that order; junction bases with no gene match: 9.

This clonotype was sampled from a human donor who donated a stem cell graft to a child with acute myeloid leukemia. The gene calls are TRBV20-1 and TRBJ2-1; 7 nucleotides line up with TRBD2. The sequencing used PBMCs from the stem cell graft donor, collected from the stem cell graft. For the CDR3, the DNA is TGCAGTGCCCCATCGGGCGGGGGTTACAATGAGCAGTTCTTC. This gives the protein CSAPSGGGYNEQFF.